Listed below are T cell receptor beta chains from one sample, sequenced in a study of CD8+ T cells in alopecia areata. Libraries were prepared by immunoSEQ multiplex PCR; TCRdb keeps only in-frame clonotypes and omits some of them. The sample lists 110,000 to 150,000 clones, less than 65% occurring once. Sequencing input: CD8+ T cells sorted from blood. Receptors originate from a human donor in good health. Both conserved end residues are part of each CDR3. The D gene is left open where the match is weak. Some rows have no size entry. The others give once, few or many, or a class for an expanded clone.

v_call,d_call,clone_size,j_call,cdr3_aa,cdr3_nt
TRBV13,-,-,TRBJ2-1,CASSLGSSAFNEQFF,TGTGCCAGCAGCTTAGGGTCCAGTGCCTTCAATGAGCAGTTCTTC
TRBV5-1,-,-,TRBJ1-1,CASSLSILRTNTEAFF,TGCGCCAGCAGCTTGTCTATCCTCAGGACCAACACTGAAGCTTTCTTT
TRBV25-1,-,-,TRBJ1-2,CASSVATAYGYTF,TGTGCCAGCAGTGTGGCGACGGCCTATGGCTACACCTTC
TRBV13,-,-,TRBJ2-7,CASSSRDRNYEQYF,TGTGCCAGCAGCTCACGGGACCGAAACTACGAGCAGTACTTC
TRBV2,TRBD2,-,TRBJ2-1,CASSEGLAGSNEQFF,TGTGCCAGCAGTGAGGGGCTAGCGGGGTCCAATGAGCAGTTCTTC
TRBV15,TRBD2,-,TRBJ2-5,CATSWISGRGETQYF,TGTGCCACCAGCTGGATTAGCGGGAGAGGGGAGACCCAGTACTTC
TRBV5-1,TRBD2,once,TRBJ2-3,CASSLTSGRVEDTQYF,TGCGCCAGCAGCCTGACTAGCGGGAGGGTCGAAGATACGCAGTATTTT
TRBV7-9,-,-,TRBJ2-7,CASSLGGGAYEQYF,TGTGCCAGCAGCTTGGGAGGCGGCGCGTACGAGCAGTACTTC
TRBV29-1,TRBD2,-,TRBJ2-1,CSVFGYSGRGGSYNEQFF,TGCAGCGTTTTTGGATATAGCGGGAGGGGAGGATCCTACAATGAGCAGTTCTTC
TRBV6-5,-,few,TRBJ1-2,CASSAGQLYGYTF,TGTGCCAGCAGTGCCGGACAGCTCTATGGCTACACCTTC
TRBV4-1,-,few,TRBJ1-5,CASSQGTGQPQHF,TGCGCCAGCAGCCAAGGGACGGGCCAGCCCCAGCATTTT
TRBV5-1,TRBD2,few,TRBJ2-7,CASRPTSGNSYEQYF,TGCGCCAGCAGGCCGACTAGCGGTAACTCCTACGAGCAGTACTTC
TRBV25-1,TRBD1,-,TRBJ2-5,CASSESLGTGDLGETQYF,TGTGCCAGCAGTGAATCTCTAGGGACAGGGGATCTAGGGGAGACCCAGTACTTC
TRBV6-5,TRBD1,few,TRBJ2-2,CASGTGGYDTGELFF,TGTGCCAGCGGGACAGGGGGCTATGACACCGGGGAGCTGTTTTTT
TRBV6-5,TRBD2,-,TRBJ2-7,CASSYSSGGLEQYF,TGTGCCAGCAGTTACTCGTCGGGAGGGCTTGAGCAGTACTTC
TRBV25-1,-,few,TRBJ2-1,CASSGIAAGDEQFF,TGTGCCAGCAGTGGTATAGCGGCCGGGGATGAGCAGTTCTTC
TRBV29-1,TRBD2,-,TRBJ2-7,CSVEDRLAGPNEQYF,TGCAGCGTTGAAGATAGACTAGCGGGACCAAACGAGCAGTACTTC
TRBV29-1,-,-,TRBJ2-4,CSVRTGLAKNIQYF,TGCAGCGTTAGGACGGGACTAGCCAAAAACATTCAGTACTTC
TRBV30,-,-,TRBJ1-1,CAWSVGNTEAFF,TGTGCCTGGAGTGTAGGGAACACTGAAGCTTTCTTT
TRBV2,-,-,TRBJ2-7,CASSLIATGYEQYF,TGTGCCAGCAGTTTAATTGCCACAGGCTACGAGCAGTACTTC
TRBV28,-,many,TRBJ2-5,CASSFGQETQYF,TGTGCCAGCAGTTTTGGACAAGAGACCCAGTACTTC
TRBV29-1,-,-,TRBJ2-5,CSVGTQYF,TGCAGCGTGGGGACCCAGTACTTC
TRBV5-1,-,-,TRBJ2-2,CASSPTGTGELFF,TGCGCCAGCAGCCCGACTGGCACCGGGGAGCTGTTTTTT
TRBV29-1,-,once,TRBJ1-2,CSVEHRAYGYTF,TGCAGCGTTGAACACAGGGCTTATGGCTACACCTTC
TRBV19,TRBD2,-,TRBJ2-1,CASSMELAGVRNEQFF,TGTGCCAGTAGTATGGAACTAGCGGGAGTTAGGAATGAGCAGTTCTTC
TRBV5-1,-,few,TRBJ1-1,CASSSSGRGEAFF,TGCGCCAGCAGCTCCTCGGGGAGGGGTGAAGCTTTCTTT
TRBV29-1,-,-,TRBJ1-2,CSVRSRDGDGYTF,TGCAGCGTTAGGAGTCGGGATGGTGATGGCTACACCTTC
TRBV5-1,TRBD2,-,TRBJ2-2,CASSFGTSGRRSGELFF,TGCGCCAGCAGCTTTGGGACTAGCGGGAGACGGAGCGGGGAGCTGTTTTTT
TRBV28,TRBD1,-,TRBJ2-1,CASTPGGNEQFF,TGTGCCAGCACGCCAGGGGGAAATGAGCAGTTCTTC
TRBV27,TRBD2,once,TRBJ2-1,CASSLWGRAIDEQFF,TGTGCCAGCAGTTTATGGGGGAGGGCCATCGATGAGCAGTTCTTC
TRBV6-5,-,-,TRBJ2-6,CASRDVAGANVLTF,TGTGCCAGCAGGGACGTGGCTGGGGCCAACGTCCTGACTTTC
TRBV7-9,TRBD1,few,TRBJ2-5,CASSQGALMETQYF,TGTGCCAGTTCCCAGGGGGCGCTTATGGAGACCCAGTACTTC
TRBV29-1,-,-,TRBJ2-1,CSVDQTSRSYNEQFF,TGCAGCGTTGACCAAACTAGCAGGAGTTACAATGAGCAGTTCTTC
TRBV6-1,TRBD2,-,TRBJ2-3,CASSGPSGRSTDTQYF,TGTGCCAGCAGTGGACCTAGCGGGAGGAGCACAGATACGCAGTATTTT
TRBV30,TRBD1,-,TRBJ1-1,CAWSVPDRGLANTEAFF,TGTGCCTGGAGTGTACCTGACAGGGGGCTTGCGAACACTGAAGCTTTCTTT
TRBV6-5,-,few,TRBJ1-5,CASGRYSNQPQHF,TGTGCCAGCGGCAGATATAGCAATCAGCCCCAGCATTTT
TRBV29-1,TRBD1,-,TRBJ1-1,CSVVTGALAFF,TGCAGCGTTGTGACAGGGGCTTTAGCTTTCTTT
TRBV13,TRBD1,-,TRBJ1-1,CASSLEGARTEAFF,TGTGCCAGCAGCTTGGAGGGGGCGCGCACTGAAGCTTTCTTT
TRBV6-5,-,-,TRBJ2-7,CASSYWEGNSYEQYF,TGTGCCAGCAGTTACTGGGAAGGGAATTCCTACGAGCAGTACTTC
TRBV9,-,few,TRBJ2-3,CASSATGIFDTDTQYF,TGTGCCAGCAGCGCGACAGGTATTTTCGACACAGATACGCAGTATTTT
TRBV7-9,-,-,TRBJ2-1,CASRDSYNEQFF,TGTGCCAGCAGAGACAGTTACAATGAGCAGTTCTTC
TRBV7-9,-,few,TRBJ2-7,CASKIPRQPISYEQYF,TGTGCCAGCAAAATTCCCAGGCAACCCATCTCCTACGAGCAGTACTTC
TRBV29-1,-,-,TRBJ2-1,CSVDRGTTGGEQFF,TGCAGCGTTGACAGGGGGACAACGGGGGGTGAGCAGTTCTTC
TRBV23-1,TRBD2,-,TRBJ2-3,CASSQTSEDTQYF,TGCGCCAGCAGTCAAACTAGCGAAGATACGCAGTATTTT
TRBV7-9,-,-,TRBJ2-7,CASSSMGLPLEQYF,TGTGCCAGCAGCTCCATGGGCCTGCCCCTCGAGCAGTACTTC
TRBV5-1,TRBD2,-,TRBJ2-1,CASSIRLARYNEQFF,TGCGCCAGCAGCATAAGACTAGCGCGATACAATGAGCAGTTCTTC
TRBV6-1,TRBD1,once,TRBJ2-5,CASSEARDRPQETQYF,TGTGCCAGCAGTGAAGCCCGGGACAGGCCTCAAGAGACCCAGTACTTC
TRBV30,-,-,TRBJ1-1,CAGPGQNTEAFF,TGTGCCGGTCCCGGACAGAACACTGAAGCTTTCTTT
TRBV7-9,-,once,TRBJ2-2,CASSGDPLNTGELFF,TGTGCCAGCAGCGGGGACCCGCTGAACACCGGGGAGCTGTTTTTT
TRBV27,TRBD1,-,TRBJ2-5,CASSSHRTGVEETQYF,TGTGCCAGCAGTTCACATCGGACAGGCGTAGAAGAGACCCAGTACTTC
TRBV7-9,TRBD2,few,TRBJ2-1,CASSLEELAGGLDEQFF,TGTGCCAGCAGCTTAGAAGAACTAGCGGGAGGGCTGGATGAGCAGTTCTTC
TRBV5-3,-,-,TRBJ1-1,CARSLAPRNTEAFF,TGTGCCAGAAGCTTGGCCCCCAGGAACACTGAAGCTTTCTTT
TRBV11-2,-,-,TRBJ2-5,CASSPGRGETQYF,TGTGCCAGCAGCCCCGGCCGAGGGGAGACCCAGTACTTC
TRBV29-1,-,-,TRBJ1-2,CSVERSYGYTF,TGCAGCGTTGAACGTTCCTATGGCTACACCTTC
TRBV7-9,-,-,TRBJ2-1,CASSFFGRDEQFF,TGTGCCAGCAGCTTCTTTGGCCGGGATGAGCAGTTCTTC